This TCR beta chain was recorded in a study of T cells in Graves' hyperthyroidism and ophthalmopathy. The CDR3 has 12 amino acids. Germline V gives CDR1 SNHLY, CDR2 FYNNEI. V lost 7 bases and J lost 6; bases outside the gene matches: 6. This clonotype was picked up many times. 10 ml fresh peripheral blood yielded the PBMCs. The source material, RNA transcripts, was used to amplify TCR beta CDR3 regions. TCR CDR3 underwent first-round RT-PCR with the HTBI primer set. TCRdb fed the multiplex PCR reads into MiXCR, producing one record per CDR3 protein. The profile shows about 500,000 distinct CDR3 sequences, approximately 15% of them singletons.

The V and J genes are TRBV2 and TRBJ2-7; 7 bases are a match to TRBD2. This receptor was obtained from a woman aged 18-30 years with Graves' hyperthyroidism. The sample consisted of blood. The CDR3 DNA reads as TGTGCCAGCACCTTGACTAGCTCCGAGCAGTACTTC. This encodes CASTLTSSEQYF.